This T cell receptor beta chain is drawn from a study of T-cell memory formation after mild COVID-19. Study at large: The study found TCR clusters largely donor specific. Study outcomes and limitations: Day 15 to 85 contracting clones showed balanced CD4/CD8; day 15 to 37 expanders favored CD4+.

This clonotype was counted only a few times. Its cognate antigen is unknown. Researchers used 5'RACE with constant-segment primers to make TCR alpha and TCR beta cDNA libraries that carry sample barcodes and UMIs. TCRdb called the 5' RACE reads again in MiXCR, with one record for every CDR3 protein. The sample shows nearly 110,000 distinct CDR3 sequences, 13% to 15% of them seen only once. Germline CDR1 is SQVTM and CDR2 is ANQGSEA. The CDR3 extends over 16 amino acids. Trimming shortened V by 3 bases and J by 2 bases, and 19 bases separated the two germline ends. The TCR comes from a man aged 18 to 35 who had mild COVID-19 (a few samples of this study predate the infection). Cell type and time point are not known. The chain uses TRBV29-1 and TRBJ1-1; D is undetermined. Sequencing used PBMCs or a T cell subset sorted from them (not recorded which). The CDR3 bases are TGCAGCGTTGAGCTACCGGCAACCCCTGGAAACACTGAAGCTTTCTTT. Translated: CSVELPATPGNTEAFF.